This T cell receptor beta chain is from a study of identical twins. There are many counts of this clonotype. MiXCR was run by TCRdb on the 5' RACE reads, yielding one entry per CDR3 protein. The table includes about 220,000 distinct CDR3 sequences, over 5% detected once. These data also formed part of another study, on T cells expressing NK-cell markers. As that study records: The study found these clonotypes also leading the CD3+CD56-NKG2C+ fraction in a few donors. Whether expanded NKG2C+ T cell clones recognized HCMV stayed uncertain.

Sequenced: CD8+ T cells sorted from blood. The sequence was obtained from a woman aged 18-29 years in good health.

CDR3 DNA: TGTGCCAGCAGCGTAGGGACAGGGAGGGATACGCAGTATTTT. It yields the protein CASSVGTGRDTQYF. The chain is built from TRBV9 and TRBJ2-3, with 8 bases fitting TRBD1. CDR1 and CDR2 from the germline V gene are SGDLS and YYNGEE. J gave up 6 bases and V 0 bases, and 3 bases lay outside the gene matches. CDR3 size: 14 residues.